The 11 T cell receptor beta chains listed next were all sequenced from one sample in a study of T cell responses to AZD1222 COVID-19 vaccine. Clones were sequenced by immunoSEQ multiplex PCR, and TCRdb holds only the in-frame ones, with some missing. The sample records 120,000 or so clones, 90% being singletons. Specimen: peripheral blood, collected on day 0 of AZD1222 vaccination. All receptors derive from an adult in good health.

V is TRBV28 and J is TRBJ1-6; 11 bases are a match to TRBD1. CDR3 length: 15 residues. The trim removed 7 bases at V and 8 bases at J, leaving 7 bases unmatched. The germline CDR1 and CDR2 sequences are MDHEN and SYDVKM. Here the CDR3 reads CASIPWGQGDSPLHF. CDR3 nucleotides: TGTGCCAGCATCCCCTGGGGACAGGGGGATTCACCCCTCCACTTT.

V usage is TRBV5-6 and J usage is TRBJ1-4, with D unresolved. With 1 base removed from V and 6 bases from J, the gap between germline ends came to 19 bases. CDR3 length: 17 amino acids. Germline CDR1 reads SGHDT; CDR2 reads YYEEEE. This chain's CDR3 is CASSLFYSGRLDEKLFF. CDR3 bases: TGTGCCAGCAGCTTGTTTTACAGCGGGCGGTTGGATGAAAAACTGTTTTTT.

The chain has TRBV11-2 and TRBJ2-7; 7 bases are shared with TRBD1. The germline CDR1 and CDR2 sequences are SGHAT and FQNNGV. Unmatched junction bases numbered 5, after V lost 5 bases and J lost 1 base. This CDR3 comprises 14 residues. CDR3 residues: CASSRSRGSYEQYF. Here the CDR3 DNA reads TGTGCCAGCAGCCGATCCAGGGGGTCCTACGAGCAGTACTTC. Filled out from reference TRBV11-2 and TRBJ2-7, the complete variable domain reads EAGVAQSPRYKIIEKRQSVAFWCNPISGHATLYWYQQILGQGPKLLIQFQNNGVVDDSQLPKDRFSAERLKGVDSTLKIQPAKLEDSAVYLCASSRSRGSYEQYFGPGTRLTVT.

This chain links TRBV28 with TRBJ1-2; no clear D. The germline V and J ends were trimmed by 6 bases and 8 bases, with 19 bases remaining between them. The CDR3 is made up of 14 amino acids. The V gene's germline CDR1 is MDHEN and CDR2 SYDVKM. This CDR3 reads CASSPPNWGGGYTF. DNA for the CDR3: TGTGCCAGCAGCCCGCCCAATTGGGGTGGAGGCTACACCTTC.

This clone was counted only a few times. The rearrangement joins TRBV4-2 to TRBJ2-5; TRBD1 is a possible D gene (6 bases). CDR1 LGHNA and CDR2 YNFKEQ come from the germline V gene. This CDR3 is 15 amino acids long. V was trimmed by 1 base and J by 5 bases, leaving 14 bases between them. CDR3 in DNA: TGTGCCAGCAGCCAAGTTGAGGGGGTGGGCGAGACCCAGTACTTC. Its translation is CASSQVEGVGETQYF.

This rearrangement joins TRBV5-1 to TRBJ1-4; tentative D call: TRBD1 (5 bases). V was pared by 2 bases and J by 5 bases, with 10 bases between. The CDR3 runs to 14 residues. Per germline, CDR1 SGHRS and CDR2 YFSETQ. Written as DNA, the CDR3 is TGCGCCAGCAGCTTTTTTCAGGGAAATGAAAAACTGTTTTTT. Translation gives CASSFFQGNEKLFF.

This clone was seen only a few times. The chain couples TRBV7-8 to TRBJ2-1, with D maybe TRBD1 (6 bases). V lost 3 bases and J 4 bases, leaving 13 bases between the germline ends. CDR1 is SGHVS, CDR2 FQNEAQ, per germline. The CDR3 is made up of 15 amino acids. CDR3 nucleotide sequence: TGTGCCAGCAGCTTGGCCAGGGGTACTTACAATGAGCAGTTCTTC. It encodes CASSLARGTYNEQFF.

This rearrangement joins TRBV9 to TRBJ1-5; no definite D call. Trimming shortened V by 4 bases and J by 1 base, and 9 bases separated the two germline ends. CDR3 length equals 14 residues. The germline V gene has CDR1 SGDLS and CDR2 YYNGEE. The CDR3 region has the DNA TGTGCCAGCAGCCCCATTAGGAGCAATCAGCCCCAGCATTTT. Its translation is CASSPIRSNQPQHF.

The rearrangement links TRBV2 to TRBJ2-2; D gene uncertain. The CDR3 loop spans 15 amino acids. V was pared by 4 bases and J by 0 bases, with 9 bases between. Germline V lookup: CDR1 SNHLY, CDR2 FYNNEI. CDR3 sequence reads: CASSGGSANTGELFF. The CDR3 DNA follows: TGTGCCAGCAGTGGCGGTTCAGCGAACACCGGGGAGCTGTTTTTT.

This chain connects TRBV27 to TRBJ2-2; no clear D gene. The CDR3 contains 13 residues. The germline CDR1 and CDR2 sequences are MNHEY and SMNVEV (reference sequence). V was shortened by 3 bases and J by 4 bases, with 6 bases between the two germline ends. Written as DNA, the CDR3 is TGTGCCAGCAGTTTGGGTTCCACCGGGGAGCTGTTTTTT. As protein: CASSLGSTGELFF.

The J gene is TRBJ2-1, the V gene TRBV3-1 (or the pseudogene TRBV3-2); unclear D gene. The CDR3 contains 17 residues. Germline V gene data show CDR1 as LGHDT and CDR2 as YNNKEL (reference sequence). The V end was cut by 0 bases, the J end by 0 bases, with 12 bases between. CDR3 nucleotide sequence: TGTGCCAGCAGCCAAGACCGTCCCGCCAGCTCCTACAATGAGCAGTTCTTC. This encodes CASSQDRPASSYNEQFF.